This T cell receptor (beta chain) emerged from a study of CD8+CD57+ T cells in acquired aplastic anemia. Template material for TCR beta VDJ and CDR3 profiling consisted of genomic DNA. TCRdb ran MiXCR on the reads and lists one entry per CDR3 protein. The sample has about 35,000 distinct CDR3 sequences; 65% to 80% are singletons. There are a few counts of this clonotype. The CDR3 consists of 12 residues. In germline, CDR1 is MRHNA, CDR2 SNTAGT. V was trimmed by 5 bases and J by 0 bases, leaving 3 bases between them. Sequenced sample: sorted CD4+, CD8+, or CD8+CD57+ T cells (not recorded which) from PBMCs. The sequence came from a human donor in good health, serving as a control. The rearrangement joins TRBV6-4 to TRBJ2-3, with D uncertain. The CDR3 DNA reads TGTGCCAGCAGTTTTAGCACAGATACGCAGTATTTT. This translates into CASSFSTDTQYF.